The sequence of this T cell receptor (beta chain) was determined in a study of blood T cell repertoires in COVID-19. This clone has just one count. TCRdb's copy holds only in-frame clones and misses some; the assay was immunoSEQ multiplex PCR. The sample carries roughly 250,000 clones, more than 60% recorded once. Between the trimmed V and J ends, which lost 1 base and 0 bases, there was a span of 10 bases. Germline-derived CDR1 and CDR2 are SGHTA and FQGTGA. The CDR3 runs 16 residues. Sequenced input: peripheral blood. V and J are TRBV7-3 and TRBJ2-1, with D perhaps TRBD1 (5 bases). The source of this sequence is a woman aged 40 to 55 with active or convalescent COVID-19. As DNA, the CDR3 is TGTGCCAGCAGCTTAATGGGGCGCGCCTCCTACAATGAGCAGTTCTTC. Translated, it gives CASSLMGRASYNEQFF.